Given below is one TCR beta chain in context. Its antigen is not known. These data originate in a study of OX40 agonist ivuxolimab in advanced cancers. For the study at large: Cohort: 82.7% men, mean age approximately 66, aged about 20 to 79. The study's findings and limits: No determination was made of the antigen specificity of the expanded peripheral T cells. Compared with others, partial responders at 0.1-3.0 mg/kg displayed clonal expansion among the lowest. Some nonresponders also had low normalized T-cell clonal expansion.

The CDR3 has 14 amino acids. V dropped 6 bases and J dropped 5; count of bases not matched to a gene: 9. Germline V CDR1 and CDR2: MRHNA, SNTAGT. Sequencing used immunoSEQ multiplex PCR; TCRdb keeps in-frame clones, though not all of them. The profile shows about 60,000 clones, approximately 86% of them singletons. The chain is built from TRBV6-4 and TRBJ2-7; 8 positions match TRBD1. This material consisted of CD4+ or CD8+ T cells sorted from blood, taken in a trial of the OX40 agonist ivuxolimab. This clonotype originated in an adult with an advanced solid tumor such as melanoma, head and neck, liver or kidney cancer. CDR3 protein: CASSFGQGLHEQYF. The DNA for the CDR3 is TGTGCCAGCAGCTTCGGACAGGGTTTACACGAGCAGTACTTC.